The rows below give T cell receptor beta chains drawn from one sample of a study of a mutant IDH1 vaccine in newly diagnosed glioma. Here immunoSEQ multiplex PCR was the method, and the copy in TCRdb shows in-frame clones only, minus some. This table holds 90,000 to 100,000 clones, 80% to 90% found once. The sequencing here drew on PBMCs, taken from a glioma patient treated with radiotherapy, temozolomide or both. The source is a woman in her forties or fifties with glioma. CDR3s include the opening cysteine and the closing phenylalanine or tryptophan. Each record gives: clone size, V gene, J gene, CDR3 protein. For some rows the clone size is stated as once, few or many, or as a class when expanded; others skip it.

clone size: NA; V gene: TRBV2; J gene: TRBJ2-4; CDR3 protein: CASSAWEGGTLAKNIQYF
clone size: once; V gene: TRBV6-5; J gene: TRBJ1-4; CDR3 protein: CASSYLTANEKLFF
clone size: NA; V gene: TRBV29-1; J gene: TRBJ2-5; CDR3 protein: CSVGDSTLQETQYF
clone size: once; V gene: TRBV10-1; J gene: TRBJ2-7; CDR3 protein: CASSEESPYEQYF
clone size: NA; V gene: TRBV7-9; J gene: TRBJ2-1; CDR3 protein: CASREREGLDEQFF
clone size: NA; V gene: TRBV2; J gene: TRBJ2-3; CDR3 protein: CASSAGLATDTQYF
clone size: once; V gene: TRBV5-1; J gene: TRBJ2-3; CDR3 protein: CASSLTFRNTDTQYF
clone size: NA; V gene: TRBV5-5; J gene: TRBJ1-2; CDR3 protein: CASSLSGGDRGLFYYGYTF
clone size: NA; V gene: TRBV5-5; J gene: TRBJ2-7; CDR3 protein: CASSLGKGYEQYF
clone size: once; V gene: TRBV19; J gene: TRBJ2-5; CDR3 protein: CASSPGQSQYF
clone size: NA; V gene: TRBV5-1; J gene: TRBJ1-6; CDR3 protein: CASSLRDGPNSPLHF
clone size: NA; V gene: TRBV6-5; J gene: TRBJ2-1; CDR3 protein: CASSYVDRENEQFF
clone size: NA; V gene: TRBV10-3; J gene: TRBJ2-7; CDR3 protein: CAISDLTRYEQYF
clone size: NA; V gene: TRBV9; J gene: TRBJ1-4; CDR3 protein: CASSAWTGLSEKLFF
clone size: NA; V gene: TRBV28; J gene: TRBJ1-5; CDR3 protein: CASSLTRSNQPQHF
clone size: many; V gene: TRBV2; J gene: TRBJ2-2; CDR3 protein: CASSIRDTGELFF
clone size: NA; V gene: TRBV10-3; J gene: NA; CDR3 protein: CAISPGRGEQYF
clone size: NA; V gene: TRBV30; J gene: TRBJ2-7; CDR3 protein: CAWSSGGARYEQYF
clone size: NA; V gene: TRBV18; J gene: TRBJ1-1; CDR3 protein: CASSPGQGSTEAFF
clone size: NA; V gene: TRBV27; J gene: TRBJ2-1; CDR3 protein: CASSLGGEGYNEQFF
clone size: NA; V gene: TRBV27; J gene: TRBJ1-5; CDR3 protein: CASSLGGLSNQPQHF
clone size: NA; V gene: TRBV28; J gene: TRBJ2-1; CDR3 protein: CASSLGQSNEQFF
clone size: NA; V gene: TRBV7-9; J gene: TRBJ1-5; CDR3 protein: CASSLGRNQPQHF
clone size: NA; V gene: TRBV10-3; J gene: TRBJ2-1; CDR3 protein: CAIVGGDRSEQFF
clone size: once; V gene: TRBV19; J gene: TRBJ1-5; CDR3 protein: CASQGLSNQPQHF
clone size: NA; V gene: TRBV27; J gene: TRBJ2-5; CDR3 protein: CASTLRTGVETQYF
clone size: NA; V gene: TRBV15; J gene: TRBJ2-7; CDR3 protein: CATSKSRAGQISYEQYF
clone size: NA; V gene: TRBV5-5; J gene: TRBJ2-7; CDR3 protein: CASSLSLSGDYYEQYF
clone size: NA; V gene: TRBV9; J gene: TRBJ2-1; CDR3 protein: CASSVDGNGRYNEQFF
clone size: NA; V gene: TRBV10-3; J gene: TRBJ1-5; CDR3 protein: CATKGGTGNQPQHF
clone size: NA; V gene: TRBV28; J gene: TRBJ2-5; CDR3 protein: CASNPQGMGETQYF
clone size: NA; V gene: TRBV5-1; J gene: TRBJ2-1; CDR3 protein: CASSVRDYLNEQFF
clone size: NA; V gene: TRBV5-4; J gene: TRBJ1-1; CDR3 protein: CASSFGGVTEAFF
clone size: NA; V gene: TRBV11-2; J gene: TRBJ1-1; CDR3 protein: CASSAGPAAMNTEAFF
clone size: NA; V gene: TRBV7-6; J gene: TRBJ2-3; CDR3 protein: CASSARDFVSTDTQYF
clone size: NA; V gene: TRBV7-2; J gene: TRBJ1-5; CDR3 protein: CASSFGTWSNQPQHF
clone size: once; V gene: TRBV5-6; J gene: TRBJ1-2; CDR3 protein: CASSSLGTGGFGYTF
clone size: NA; V gene: TRBV7-3; J gene: TRBJ2-1; CDR3 protein: CASSNPGLAINEQFF
clone size: once; V gene: TRBV9; J gene: TRBJ2-3; CDR3 protein: CASSPRAGGSSDTQYF
clone size: NA; V gene: TRBV5-6; J gene: TRBJ2-7; CDR3 protein: CASSLGAEQYF
clone size: NA; V gene: TRBV4-2; J gene: TRBJ2-7; CDR3 protein: CASSQDQAVAGVREQYF
clone size: NA; V gene: TRBV7-2; J gene: TRBJ2-7; CDR3 protein: CASSFLAGVRYEQYF
clone size: NA; V gene: TRBV28; J gene: TRBJ1-5; CDR3 protein: CASSRTGKVQPQHF
clone size: NA; V gene: TRBV12-5; J gene: TRBJ1-1; CDR3 protein: CASGFWGRDTEAFF
clone size: NA; V gene: TRBV7-3; J gene: TRBJ2-1; CDR3 protein: CASSLMVGDEQFF
clone size: NA; V gene: TRBV27; J gene: TRBJ2-1; CDR3 protein: CASSGLVHNEQFF
clone size: NA; V gene: TRBV7-3; J gene: TRBJ1-2; CDR3 protein: CASSLSQGGYGYTF
clone size: NA; V gene: TRBV18; J gene: TRBJ2-7; CDR3 protein: CASSSGQLYEQYF
clone size: NA; V gene: TRBV7-9; J gene: TRBJ2-7; CDR3 protein: CASSRDYSEQYF
clone size: NA; V gene: TRBV2; J gene: TRBJ2-6; CDR3 protein: CASSFGQGWANVLTF
clone size: NA; V gene: TRBV4-2; J gene: TRBJ2-7; CDR3 protein: CASSQVGEGPYEQYF
clone size: NA; V gene: TRBV30; J gene: TRBJ2-7; CDR3 protein: CASVLASKTYEQYF